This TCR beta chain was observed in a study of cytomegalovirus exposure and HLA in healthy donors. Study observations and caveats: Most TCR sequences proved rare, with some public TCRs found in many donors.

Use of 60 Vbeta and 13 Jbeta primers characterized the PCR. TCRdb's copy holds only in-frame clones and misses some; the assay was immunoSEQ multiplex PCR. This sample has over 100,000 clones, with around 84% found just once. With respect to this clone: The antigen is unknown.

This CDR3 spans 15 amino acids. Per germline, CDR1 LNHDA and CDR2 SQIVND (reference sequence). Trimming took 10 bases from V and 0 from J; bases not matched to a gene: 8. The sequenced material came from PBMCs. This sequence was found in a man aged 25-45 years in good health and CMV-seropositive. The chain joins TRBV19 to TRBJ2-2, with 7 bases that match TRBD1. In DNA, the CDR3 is TGTGCCAAAACAGCCGGGACAGCGAACACCGGGGAGCTGTTTTTT. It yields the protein CAKTAGTANTGELFF.